The sequence of this T cell receptor (beta chain) was determined in a study of cytomegalovirus exposure and HLA in healthy donors. The wider study: Early release data held approximately 81 million unique TCRs from HLA-typed donors. Study-level findings and limits: Some V segments could not be told apart, so they were left out, TRBV6-2 and TRBV6-3 among them.

Remarks on this clone: Its target is not known.

PCR amplification relied on 60 Vbeta primers (plus 13 Jbeta primers). The table came from immunoSEQ multiplex PCR; TCRdb's copy has only in-frame clones and leaves some out. This repertoire shows 150,000 to 200,000 clones, roughly 82% found once; its top ten account for 1.5% to 2%. This CDR3 contains 15 residues. The V end was cut by 1 base, the J end by 1 base, with 10 bases between. The germline V gene encodes CDR1 KGHSH and CDR2 LQKENI. The sequence derives from a woman aged 30 to 39 in good health and CMV-seronegative. Sequenced input: PBMCs. This rearrangement joins TRBV18 to TRBJ1-1, with TRBD1 as a possible D gene (5 bases). The CDR3, as DNA: TGTGCCAGCTCACCACTCTCGGACAAGAACACTGAAGCTTTCTTT. It specifies CASSPLSDKNTEAFF.